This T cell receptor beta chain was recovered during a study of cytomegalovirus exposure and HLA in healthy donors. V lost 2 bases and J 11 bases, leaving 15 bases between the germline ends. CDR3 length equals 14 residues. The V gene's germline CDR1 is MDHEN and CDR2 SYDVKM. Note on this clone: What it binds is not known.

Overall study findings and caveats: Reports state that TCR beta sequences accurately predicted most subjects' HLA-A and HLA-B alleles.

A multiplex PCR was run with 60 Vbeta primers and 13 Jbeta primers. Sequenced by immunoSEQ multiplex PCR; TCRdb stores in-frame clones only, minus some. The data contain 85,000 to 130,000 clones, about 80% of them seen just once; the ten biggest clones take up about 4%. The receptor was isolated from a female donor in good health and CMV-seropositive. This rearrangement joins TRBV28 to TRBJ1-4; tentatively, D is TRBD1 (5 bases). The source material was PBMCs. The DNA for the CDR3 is TGTGCCAGCAGTTTACCGTCCGGGCACAGGAAACTGTTTTTT. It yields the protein CASSLPSGHRKLFF. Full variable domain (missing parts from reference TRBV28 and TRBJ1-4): DVKVTQSSRYLVKRTGEKVFLECVQDMDHENMFWYRQDPGLGLRLIYFSYDVKMKEKGDIPEGYSVSREKKERFSLILESASTNQTSMYLCASSLPSGHRKLFFGSGTQLSVL.